These 27 T cell receptor beta chains were sequenced from one sample in a study of cytomegalovirus exposure and HLA in healthy donors. Use of 60 Vbeta and 13 Jbeta primers characterized the PCR. TCRdb's copy holds only in-frame clones and misses some; the assay was immunoSEQ multiplex PCR. Of about 120,000 clones listed, approximately 78% are singletons. The sequenced sample was PBMCs. These receptors were taken from a woman aged 40 to 50 in good health and CMV-seropositive.

The genes are TRBV7-3 and TRBJ1-1, with 8 bases lining up with TRBD1. The CDR3 covers 14 residues. J gave up 6 bases and V 5 bases, and 8 bases lay outside the gene matches. The germline gives CDR1 SGHTA, CDR2 FQGTGA. CDR3 protein: CASSPGTGRAEAFF. DNA of the CDR3: TGTGCCAGCAGCCCCGGGACAGGCAGGGCTGAAGCTTTCTTT.

The chain carries TRBV6-1 and TRBJ2-1, with D hard to call. Germline V gene data show CDR1 as MNHNS and CDR2 as SASEGT. CDR3 length: 14 amino acids. Trimming cost V 5 bases and J 3 bases, with 11 bases left between them. The CDR3 loop is CASSPLGGYNEQFF. In DNA, the CDR3 is TGTGCCAGCAGTCCTCTTGGCGGCTACAATGAGCAGTTCTTC.

The chain recombines TRBV18 with TRBJ2-7; TRBD2 matches 9 bases. The CDR3 totals 15 residues. Losses at the gene ends were 2 bases for V and 3 bases for J; bases not matched to a gene: 5. Germline V lookup: CDR1 KGHSH, CDR2 LQKENI. The CDR3 DNA reads TGTGCCAGCTCACCAAGGGTAGCGGGGGACTACGAGCAGTACTTC. It encodes CASSPRVAGDYEQYF.

The V gene is TRBV7-2, the J gene TRBJ1-2; the D is unclear. V shed 4 bases and J shed 2 bases, with 5 bases lying between them. Germline V lookup: CDR1 SGHTA, CDR2 FQGNSA. The CDR3 length is 12 residues. The CDR3 bases are TGTGCCAGCAGCTCGACAAACTATGGCTACACCTTC. Its protein is CASSSTNYGYTF. Based on the CDR3 plus reference TRBV7-2 and TRBJ1-2, the full variable domain is GAGVSQSPSNKVTEKGKDVELRCDPISGHTALYWYRQSLGQGLEFLIYFQGNSAPDKSGLPSDRFSAERTGGSVSTLTIQRTQQEDSAVYLCASSSTNYGYTFGSGTRLTVV.

Written as DNA, the CDR3 is TGCGCCAGCAGCACCCTACCCGGGACAGGGTATGGCTACACCTTC. Translated: CASSTLPGTGYGYTF. The V and J genes are TRBV5-1 and TRBJ1-2, with TRBD1 matching over 9 bases. Losses at the gene ends were 4 bases for V and 5 bases for J; bases not matched to a gene: 9. CDR3 length: 15 residues. Germline V gene lookup returns CDR1 SGHRS and CDR2 YFSETQ.

V and J are TRBV2 and TRBJ2-2; tentatively, D is TRBD2 (6 bases). V lost 4 bases and J 6 bases, leaving 15 bases between the germline ends. Germline V gives CDR1 SNHLY, CDR2 FYNNEI. There are 15 residues in the CDR3. The CDR3 DNA sequence: TGTGCCAGCAGTGTAATGGAGGGAGGCTCCGGGGAGCTGTTTTTT. Translated, it gives CASSVMEGGSGELFF.

The CDR3 is CASSSSGGGSYEQYF. In nucleotides, the CDR3 is TGTGCCAGCAGTTCCAGCGGGGGGGGGTCCTACGAGCAGTACTTC. The chain joins TRBV7-2 to TRBJ2-7, with 10 bases matching TRBD2. V lost 6 bases and J lost 1; bases outside the gene matches: 6. The germline V gene encodes CDR1 SGHTA and CDR2 FQGNSA. This CDR3 contains 15 residues.

This clone was seen once. CDR3 residues: CASSLRQPNTEAFF. DNA for the CDR3: TGTGCCAGCAGCCTTCGACAGCCGAACACTGAAGCTTTCTTT. The chain has TRBV6-1 and TRBJ1-1; D possibly corresponds to TRBD1 (5 bases). The CDR3 sequence is 14 residues long. The V gene lost 6 bases and the J gene lost 1 base, with 12 bases spanning the gap. The germline CDR1 and CDR2 sequences are MNHNS and SASEGT.

The gene calls are TRBV19 and TRBJ1-2, with 8 bases aligning to TRBD1. With V trimmed by 6 bases and J by 3 bases, 18 bases remained unmatched. The germline V gene has CDR1 LNHDA and CDR2 SQIVND (reference sequence). The CDR3 loop spans 18 amino acids. The CDR3 DNA follows: TGTGCCAGTAGCGGGACAGGTTCAAGCCGATTTTTGGACTATGGCTACACCTTC. Protein product: CASSGTGSSRFLDYGYTF. The entire variable domain, with the rest obtained from reference TRBV19 and TRBJ1-2, is as follows: DGGITQSPKYLFRKEGQNVTLSCEQNLNHDAMYWYRQDPGQGLRLIYYSQIVNDFQKGDIAEGYSVSREKKESFPLTVTSAQKNPTAFYLCASSGTGSSRFLDYGYTFGSGTRLTVV.

The chain joins TRBV5-4 to TRBJ1-6; tentatively, D is TRBD1 (6 bases). This CDR3 is built from 14 residues. Trimming took 1 base from V and 10 from J, leaving 12 bases between them. Per the germline V gene, CDR1 is SGHNT and CDR2 is YYREEE (reference sequence). In DNA, the CDR3 is TGTGCCAGCAGCTTGCCAGGGGTGCAGTCACCCCTCCACTTT. It encodes CASSLPGVQSPLHF.

The CDR3 sequence is CASSVEPTGGNEKLFF. Here the CDR3 DNA reads TGTGCCAGCAGCGTAGAACCGACAGGGGGTAATGAAAAACTGTTTTTT. V is TRBV9 and J is TRBJ1-4; the match to TRBD1 covers 9 bases. Germline values: CDR1 SGDLS, CDR2 YYNGEE. V was pared by 0 bases and J by 4 bases, with 4 bases of the junction left unmatched. CDR3 length equals 16 residues.

CDR3 bases: TGCGCCAGCAGCCCCAATTGGGGGGAACACACTGAAGCTTTCTTT. It yields the protein CASSPNWGEHTEAFF. This chain joins TRBV4-3 and TRBJ1-1; D possibly corresponds to TRBD1 (5 bases). CDR3 length equals 15 residues. CDR1 is LGHNA, CDR2 YSLEER, per germline. V gave up 4 bases and J gave up 3 bases, with 15 bases separating them.

The chain recombines TRBV5-1 with TRBJ1-6, with D possibly matching TRBD1 (6 bases). With 4 bases removed from V and 5 bases from J, the gap between germline ends came to 13 bases. This CDR3 has 15 amino acids. In germline, CDR1 is SGHRS, CDR2 YFSETQ. CDR3 loop: CASSPRDTNNSPLHF. CDR3 sequence (DNA): TGCGCCAGCAGCCCCCGGGACACTAATAATTCACCCCTCCACTTT.

This chain connects TRBV12-5 to TRBJ2-7; possible D gene TRBD2, 6 bases. The CDR3 totals 14 residues. V gave up 7 bases and J gave up 5 bases, with 18 bases separating them. The germline V gene has CDR1 LGHNT and CDR2 FRNRAP. The CDR3 loop reads CASALGGPSDEQYF. The DNA of the CDR3 is TGTGCTAGTGCCTTGGGGGGACCGAGCGACGAGCAGTACTTC.

The chain combines TRBV6-1 with TRBJ1-5; a weak D match, TRBD1 (6 bases). CDR1 is MNHNS and CDR2 is SASEGT in the germline V gene. The CDR3 length is 14 residues. V was pared by 6 bases and J by 5 bases, with 14 bases between. CDR3 amino acids: CASREGGADQPQHF. The CDR3 DNA reads TGTGCCAGCAGGGAGGGGGGGGCGGATCAGCCCCAGCATTTT.

The chain joins TRBV6-1 to TRBJ1-4; a weak D match, TRBD1 (5 bases). CDR1 and CDR2 from the germline V gene are MNHNS and SASEGT. The CDR3 runs 15 residues. The V end lost 1 base, the J end lost 10 bases, and 16 bases lay between the germline ends. The CDR3 loop reads CASSEETVWEGKLFF. For the CDR3, the DNA is TGTGCCAGCAGTGAAGAGACAGTTTGGGAGGGAAAACTGTTTTTT.

The chain carries TRBV6-1 and TRBJ1-1, with D possibly matching TRBD1 (5 bases). Per the germline V gene, CDR1 is MNHNS and CDR2 is SASEGT. V lost 2 bases and J 4 bases, leaving 14 bases between the germline ends. The CDR3 runs 15 residues. The CDR3 reads CASSEMAPRGTEAFF. The CDR3 region has the DNA TGTGCCAGCAGTGAAATGGCTCCTAGGGGCACTGAAGCTTTCTTT.

This clone was observed a few times. This chain joins TRBV7-9 and TRBJ1-4; 9 positions agree with TRBD1. Germline V lookup: CDR1 SEHNR, CDR2 FQNEAQ (reference sequence). CDR3 length equals 16 residues. Trimming at V came to 5 bases and at J to 7 bases, leaving 11 bases not matched to a gene. In nucleotides, the CDR3 is TGTGCCAGCAGCGGGACAGGGTACCCCTCCAGTGAAAAACTGTTTTTT. Translating it yields CASSGTGYPSSEKLFF.

The chain uses TRBV7-6 and TRBJ1-6, with 7 bases matching TRBD1. V lost 5 bases and J lost 4; bases outside the gene matches: 14. CDR1 is SGHVS, CDR2 FNYEAQ, per germline. The CDR3 length is 18 residues. This CDR3 is CASSPRQGLSAYNSPLHF. As DNA, the CDR3 is TGTGCCAGCAGCCCCCGACAGGGCTTATCGGCATATAATTCACCCCTCCACTTT.

CDR3 region: CASSMGSRGTEAFF. CDR3 DNA: TGTGCCAGTAGTATGGGGTCTCGGGGGACTGAAGCTTTCTTT. The gene calls are TRBV19 and TRBJ1-1; TRBD1 is a possible D gene (5 bases). Trimming pared 3 bases from V and 5 bases from J, leaving 13 bases between. The CDR3 consists of 14 residues. Germline V gene lookup returns CDR1 LNHDA and CDR2 SQIVND (reference sequence).

The genes are TRBV19 and TRBJ2-3; TRBD2 is a possible D gene (5 bases). Germline values: CDR1 LNHDA, CDR2 SQIVND (reference sequence). Deletions cut 3 bases from V and 6 bases from J, with 13 bases between. This CDR3 is built from 14 residues. The CDR3 is CASSIKDFKDTQYF. The CDR3 DNA reads as TGTGCCAGTAGTATCAAGGACTTCAAGGATACGCAGTATTTT.

The J gene is TRBJ1-2, the V gene TRBV11-2; the D is unclear. Germline CDR1 and CDR2: SGHAT and FQNNGV. The ends were cut back, 1 base at V and 4 bases at J, with 7 bases in the middle. The CDR3 consists of 13 residues. Here the CDR3 DNA reads TGTGCCAGCAGCTTAGCAGGACTCTATGGCTACACCTTC. It specifies CASSLAGLYGYTF. Variable domain in full (rest from reference TRBV11-2 and TRBJ1-2): EAGVAQSPRYKIIEKRQSVAFWCNPISGHATLYWYQQILGQGPKLLIQFQNNGVVDDSQLPKDRFSAERLKGVDSTLKIQPAKLEDSAVYLCASSLAGLYGYTFGSGTRLTVV.

This clone has more than one count but fewer than ten. This rearrangement joins TRBV6-1 to TRBJ2-2, with TRBD2 matching 9 bases. Germline CDR1 reads MNHNS; CDR2 reads SASEGT. Trimming at V came to 4 bases and at J to 4 bases, leaving 7 bases not matched to a gene. The CDR3 consists of 16 residues. CDR3 sequence reads: CASSGKGAGGTGELFF. The CDR3 DNA sequence: TGTGCCAGCAGTGGGAAGGGAGCGGGGGGCACCGGGGAGCTGTTTTTT.

This rearrangement joins TRBV2 to TRBJ1-1; 7 positions match TRBD1. V trimming: 8 bases; J trimming: 5 bases; junction bases outside the gene matches: 8. The CDR3 runs to 13 residues. The germline gives CDR1 SNHLY, CDR2 FYNNEI. This CDR3 reads CASLTGVGTEAFF. CDR3 nucleotide sequence: TGTGCCAGCCTAACAGGGGTTGGGACTGAAGCTTTCTTT.

The V call is TRBV7-9, the J call TRBJ2-5; 9 bases are shared with TRBD1. In germline, CDR1 is SEHNR, CDR2 FQNEAQ (reference sequence). The CDR3 extends over 14 amino acids. V trimming: 4 bases; J trimming: 4 bases; junction bases outside the gene matches: 4. The CDR3 coding sequence is TGTGCCAGCAGCTCGACAGGGGGTGTAGAGACCCAGTACTTC. This sequence encodes CASSSTGGVETQYF.

This clone turned up a few times. V and J are TRBV4-3 and TRBJ1-1; 7 nucleotides line up with TRBD1. Per germline, CDR1 LGHNA and CDR2 YSLEER. The CDR3 covers 15 residues. Trimming removed 1 base from V and 7 bases from J; junction bases left unmatched: 9. CDR3 loop: CASSQAGTDKVEAFF. The CDR3 region has the DNA TGCGCCAGCAGCCAAGCGGGGACAGATAAGGTTGAAGCTTTCTTT.

This chain's CDR3 is CASSLMGTSGGADTQYF. The DNA for the CDR3 is TGTGCCAGCAGCTTGATGGGGACTAGCGGGGGGGCAGATACGCAGTATTTT. This chain uses TRBV7-3 with TRBJ2-3, with 16 nucleotides matching TRBD2. There are 17 residues in the CDR3. CDR1 is SGHTA, CDR2 FQGTGA, per germline. V trimming: 3 bases; J trimming: 4 bases; junction bases outside the gene matches: 4.